A single sample is the source of the 7 T cell receptor beta chains below, sequenced in a study of blood T cell repertoires in COVID-19. Clones were read by immunoSEQ multiplex PCR, and TCRdb kept only the in-frame ones, dropping some. The sample has 100,000 to 150,000 clones; around three quarters are singletons. Sequencing was done on a sample of peripheral blood. The receptors were sampled from a man in his forties or fifties with active or convalescent COVID-19.

The chain has TRBV6-5 and TRBJ2-7; no firm D call. V gave up 6 bases and J gave up 3 bases, with 12 bases separating them. Germline-derived CDR1 and CDR2 are MNHEY and SVGAGI. The CDR3 has 13 residues. DNA of the CDR3: TGTGCCAGCAGCTCCCCTATTTACTACGAGCAGTACTTC. This sequence encodes CASSSPIYYEQYF.

This chain joins TRBV4-1 and TRBJ2-3, with 10 bases lining up with TRBD2. The CDR3 is made up of 20 amino acids. Per the germline V gene, CDR1 is MGHRA and CDR2 is YSYEKL. V was clipped by 1 base and J by 5 bases; unmatched bases: 18. As DNA, the CDR3 is TGCGCCAGCAGCCAAGTAGGTGGCCGAGCGGGAGGGCCGGTTAGAGATACGCAGTATTTT. This sequence encodes CASSQVGGRAGGPVRDTQYF.

This sequence joins TRBV4-2 and TRBJ1-1, with D possibly being TRBD1 (6 bases). The V end was cut by 2 bases, the J end by 4 bases, with 11 bases between. Germline values: CDR1 LGHNA, CDR2 YNFKEQ. The CDR3 is 14 amino acids. The DNA of the CDR3 is TGTGCCAGCAGCCAAACAGGGCAGGGCACTGAAGCTTTCTTT. Translation gives CASSQTGQGTEAFF.

This chain joins TRBV6-5 and TRBJ1-1, with no clear D. V lost 2 bases and J lost 2, with 9 bases in between. This CDR3 has 14 residues. Looked up from germline, CDR1 is MNHEY and CDR2 is SVGAGI. CDR3 residues: CASSYTSFNTEAFF. CDR3 nucleotide sequence: TGTGCCAGCAGTTACACTTCCTTCAACACTGAAGCTTTCTTT.

This rearrangement joins TRBV28 to TRBJ2-7, with D possibly TRBD2 on 6 matching bases. V lost 3 bases and J lost 2, with 11 bases in between. Germline CDR1 and CDR2: MDHEN and SYDVKM. This CDR3 spans 14 amino acids. CDR3 protein: CASSFEGLPYEQYF. CDR3 DNA: TGTGCCAGCAGTTTCGAGGGACTTCCCTACGAGCAGTACTTC.

This clone has a handful of counts. The gene calls are TRBV13 and TRBJ2-7, with D possibly TRBD2 on 5 matching bases. The CDR3 length is 12 residues. The germline V gene has CDR1 PRHDT and CDR2 FYEKMQ (reference sequence). Between the trimmed V and J ends, which lost 2 bases and 6 bases, there was a span of 8 bases. The CDR3 region is CASSLRGLEQYF. In DNA form, the CDR3 reads TGTGCCAGCAGCTTAAGAGGGCTCGAGCAGTACTTC.

This clone was seen only a few times. The J gene is TRBJ1-2, the V gene TRBV6-5; D not certain. V was cut by 7 bases and J by 8 bases, with 11 bases left in between. In germline, CDR1 is MNHEY, CDR2 SVGAGI. The length of the CDR3 is 11 residues. CDR3 coding DNA: TGTGCCAGCAACCCCGCGTGGGGCTACACCTTC. Translation gives CASNPAWGYTF.